This T cell receptor (beta chain) was identified during a study of T cell repertoires in cytomegalovirus infection. For the study at large: The public TCR beta signatures pointed to both CMV infection and matching HLA type. Points from the study as a whole: Clonotype analysis showed dominance of the ex vivo response by HLA-C-restricted CMV-specific TCR beta clonotypes. CMV carriers having the relevant HLA were flagged by cumulative public TCR beta family frequency.

Each CDR3 protein is one row after TCRdb ran MiXCR on the reads. The table shows approximately 180,000 distinct CDR3 sequences, with approximately 17% occurring only once. Trimming shortened V by 5 bases and J by 3 bases, and 11 bases separated the two germline ends. CDR3 length: 13 residues. Germline V gene data show CDR1 as MNHNS and CDR2 as SASEGT. This clonotype appeared a few times. Its antigen remains unidentified. This clonotype originated in a human donor in good health (CMV status not recorded). Some clones in this sample may be carry-over from other donors' samples. Material for sequencing was CD8+ T cells from PBMCs. The J gene is TRBJ2-7, the V gene TRBV6-1; D could derive from TRBD1 or TRBD2 (5 bases each). In DNA, the CDR3 is TGTGCCAGCAGTTACCAGGGAGACTACGAGCAGTACTTC. Its translation is CASSYQGDYEQYF.